This T cell receptor (beta chain) was retrieved from a study of T-cell reconstitution after alpha-beta-depleted transplantation in children. Points from the study as a whole: A year post-transplant, T-cell counts and diversity derived mostly from newly produced T cells. Several hundred expanded graft clones reportedly were the source of alpha-beta T cells about two months after transplant. High day-60 TCRbeta diversity in some patients came from surviving recipient T cells and thymic progenitors.

There are many counts of this clonotype. Its antigen is not identified. Preparation of the TCRbeta library was carried out with unique molecular identifiers. In TCRdb, the PCR reads were re-called with MiXCR into one record per CDR3 protein. The table lists about 460,000 distinct CDR3 sequences, over 9.5% of them singletons. CDR1 DFQATT and CDR2 SNEGSKA come from the germline V gene (reference sequence). The junction had 2 bases not matched to a gene; V was cut back by 2 bases and J by 2 bases. The CDR3 is 15 residues long. The TCR originated in a child under 10 years old with inherited bone marrow failure, due to receive a stem cell transplant. The chain is built from TRBV20-1 and TRBJ2-7, with 14 bases identical to TRBD2. The sample in question was PBMCs, obtained before TCRalphabeta/CD19-depleted stem cell transplant. CDR3: CSARRLAGGPYEQYF. As DNA, the CDR3 is TGCAGTGCTAGAAGACTAGCGGGAGGGCCCTACGAGCAGTACTTC.